The source of this TCR beta chain is a study of T cells in Graves' hyperthyroidism and ophthalmopathy. Whole-study results and caveats: Classification by a 13 V-J model distinguished ophthalmopathy from stable hyperthyroidism. The model predicted ophthalmopathy a median approximately six months before onset.

Details on this clonotype: Its antigen remains unidentified.

Patients having uncontrolled infection, another autoimmune disease, pregnancy or lactation were not included. The diagnostic basis comprised clinical symptoms, serum thyroxine and TRAb, thyroid ultrasound and orbital computed tomography. TCR beta CDR3 region amplification was performed from RNA transcripts. When the TCR CDR3 underwent first-round RT-PCR, the HTBI primer set was used. TCRdb re-analysed the multiplex PCR reads in MiXCR, keeping a single row per CDR3 protein. Of 450,000 to 700,000 distinct CDR3 sequences listed, around 42% were seen once; the top ten hold 19%. The V gene lost 2 bases and the J gene lost 5 bases, with 15 bases spanning the gap. Germline-derived CDR1 and CDR2 are SGHTA and FQGNSA. The CDR3 length is 15 residues.

The TCR sequence derives from an adult woman with Graves' disease, either hyperthyroidism or ophthalmopathy (not recorded which). What was sequenced was peripheral blood or thyroid tissue (not recorded which). The V and J genes are TRBV7-2 and TRBJ2-5; D not resolved. The CDR3, as DNA: TGTGCCAGCAGCTTATCCCGGCAGGCCAGGGAGACCCAGTACTTC. This translates into CASSLSRQARETQYF. Full variable domain (outside the CDR3, taken from reference TRBV7-2 and TRBJ2-5): GAGVSQSPSNKVTEKGKDVELRCDPISGHTALYWYRQSLGQGLEFLIYFQGNSAPDKSGLPSDRFSAERTGGSVSTLTIQRTQQEDSAVYLCASSLSRQARETQYFGPGTRLLVL.